This T cell receptor (beta chain) originates from a study of blood T cells in healthy people across ages. Next came a second PCR, run for about 7 to 12 cycles, which used a sample-barcoded 5' primer along with a J-beta primer mix. Per sample, CDR3-containing paired-end reads numbered at least 2.5 million. TCRdb ran MiXCR on the 5' RACE reads and lists one entry per CDR3 protein. In the table there are over a million distinct CDR3 sequences, under 30% of which are singletons. These same records also appear under a second study, on T cells of mothers and their children.

The origin of this receptor is a girl aged 2 to 9 in good health. Source material: blood.

The CDR3, as DNA: TGTGCCAGCAGCCAAGAAGCTGGGAGCTCTGGAAACACCATATATTTT. Its translation is CASSQEAGSSGNTIYF. This rearrangement joins TRBV4-2 to TRBJ1-3; D remains ambiguous. Trimming left V 0 bases short and J 0 bases short, with 9 bases between. CDR1 is LGHNA and CDR2 is YNFKEQ in the germline V gene. This CDR3 contains 16 residues.